A selection of T cell receptor beta chains follows, all from one sample in a study of Graves' ophthalmopathy and Graves' hyperthyroidism. Using its own MiXCR run on the multiplex PCR reads, TCRdb lists one record per CDR3 protein. The sample holds roughly 500,000 distinct CDR3 sequences, approximately 15% seen once. The material sequenced was blood. These receptor sequences come from a woman aged 25 to 39 with Graves' ophthalmopathy. CDR3s include the opening cysteine and the closing phenylalanine or tryptophan. A D gene is named only where the DNA matches it firmly. Expanded clones get a size class; other rows say once, few or many, or leave the size out.

many	TRBV7-2	TRBJ1-3	-	TGTGCCAGCAGCCGGGACATTTCCTCTGGAAACACCATATATTTT	CASSRDISSGNTIYF
many	TRBV6-5	TRBJ2-7	-	TGTGCCAGCTCTTCGGGCGGGACAGCCTACGAGCAGTACTTC	CASSSGGTAYEQYF
many	TRBV20-1	TRBJ1-2	TRBD1	TGCAGTGCTACCCCGACAGGGCGGTCGGATGGCTACACCTTC	CSATPTGRSDGYTF
many	TRBV5-1	TRBJ1-1	TRBD1	TGCGCCAGCAGCTTGGCCCTAGAGGGGGCGGAAGCTTTCTTT	CASSLALEGAEAFF
many	TRBV11-2	TRBJ1-1	-	TGTGCCAGCAACTATGCGGGGGGCACTGAAGCTTTCTTT	CASNYAGGTEAFF
many	TRBV29-1	TRBJ1-1	-	TGCAGCGTTTCATCGCTGAACACTGAAGCTTTCTTT	CSVSSLNTEAFF
many	TRBV29-1	TRBJ2-7	-	TGCAGCGTTGACTGGACGGAGACCTACGAGCAGTACTTC	CSVDWTETYEQYF
many	TRBV20-1	TRBJ2-7	-	TGCAGTGCCGGGGAGGCTCTCTACGAGCAGTACTTC	CSAGEALYEQYF
many	TRBV29-1	TRBJ1-1	-	TGCAGCTTCGTGGGACTGGCGAACACTGAAGCTTTCTTT	CSFVGLANTEAFF
few	TRBV7-2	TRBJ1-3	-	TGTGCCAGCAGCTTAGGCAGGCGCTGGGGAAGCACCATATATTTT	CASSLGRRWGSTIYF
few	TRBV7-2	TRBJ1-5	TRBD1	TGTGCCAGCAGCTACCGGGACAGCGATCAGCCCCAGCATTTT	CASSYRDSDQPQHF
many	TRBV6-2/TRBV6-3	TRBJ1-2	-	TGTGCCAGCAGCTTCACCTGGGACACCCTTTATGGCTACACCTTC	CASSFTWDTLYGYTF
many	TRBV7-8	TRBJ1-2	-	TGTGCCAGCAGCCCTAGTGGGGGGCCTAACTATGGCTACACCTTC	CASSPSGGPNYGYTF
many	TRBV30	TRBJ2-7	-	TGTGCCTGGGACTCGGGCAGACTCTACGAGCAGTACTTC	CAWDSGRLYEQYF
many	TRBV9	TRBJ1-2	-	TGTGCCAGCAGCGTAGGAGGGCGAGGCTACACCTTC	CASSVGGRGYTF
many	TRBV6-1	TRBJ2-7	-	TGTGCCAGCAGTATGGGGGGGGGCCGGAGGAACGAGCAGTACTTC	CASSMGGGRRNEQYF
many	TRBV6-5	TRBJ2-7	-	TGTGCCAGCAGTTACTTGCGCGGGGCCTACGAGCAGTACTTC	CASSYLRGAYEQYF
many	TRBV6-5	TRBJ2-5	-	TGTGCCAGCAGTTACCCCCCTGAGGGGGGAGAGACCCAGTACTTC	CASSYPPEGGETQYF
many	TRBV4-1	TRBJ1-1	TRBD1	TGCGCCAGCAGCCCCCGGGACAGGGCATACACTGAAGCTTTCTTT	CASSPRDRAYTEAFF
many	TRBV11-2	TRBJ2-7	TRBD2	TGTGCCAGCAGCTTGGGGCGGGAGGGCTCCGAGCAGTACTTC	CASSLGREGSEQYF
many	TRBV7-9	TRBJ2-5	TRBD2	TGTGCCAGCAGCTTTCGGCTAGCGGGGCGTCGGGAGACCCAGTACTTC	CASSFRLAGRRETQYF
many	TRBV12-5	TRBJ2-7	-	TGTGCTAGTGGTTCAGGCGGCAGAACCTACGAGCAGTACTTC	CASGSGGRTYEQYF
few	TRBV4-1	TRBJ2-7	-	TGCGCCAGCAGCCAAGTCGGGCAGGGCAAATACGAGCAGTACTTC	CASSQVGQGKYEQYF
-	TRBV7-6	TRBJ2-7	TRBD2	TGTGCCAGCAGCTTTCTAGCGGGGAGCTCCTACGAGCAGTACTTC	CASSFLAGSSYEQYF
many	TRBV25-1	TRBJ2-7	TRBD1	TGTGCCAGCAGTGGGGACAGGGGGAATAACTACGAGCAGTACTTC	CASSGDRGNNYEQYF
many	TRBV20-1	TRBJ2-7	TRBD1	TGCAGTACTAGAATGGACAGGAACTACGAGCAGTACTTC	CSTRMDRNYEQYF
few	TRBV27	TRBJ2-7	TRBD2	TGTGCCAGCAGTTGGGCAGCGGGGCTCTACGAGCAGTACTTC	CASSWAAGLYEQYF
many	TRBV7-9	TRBJ1-5	-	TGTGCCAGCAGCCGGGGGGGGATCAATCAGCCCCAGCATTTT	CASSRGGINQPQHF
many	TRBV27	TRBJ1-2	-	TGTGCCAGCAGTCCGTATTCGGGACTGAACTATGGCTACACCTTC	CASSPYSGLNYGYTF
many	TRBV28	TRBJ2-7	-	TGTGCCAGCAGTTTAATGGGGTTCAGTCAATCGTCCTACGAGCAGTACTTC	CASSLMGFSQSSYEQYF
few	TRBV6-1	TRBJ1-1	-	TGTGCCAGCAGTGAAGCGACGGTGAGTCAAGCTTTCTTT	CASSEATVSQAFF
-	TRBV12-3/TRBV12-4	TRBJ2-2	-	TGTGCCACCCGCGAAAGGGGATGGACCGGGGAGCTGTTTTTT	CATRERGWTGELFF
many	TRBV6-5	TRBJ1-2	-	TGTGCCAGCAGTTACTCGATGGACAGCGACTATGGCTACACCTTC	CASSYSMDSDYGYTF
many	TRBV27	TRBJ1-2	-	TGTGCCAGCAGTGGCACCTCGGGACACACATGGATCGGCTACACCTTC	CASSGTSGHTWIGYTF
many	TRBV12-3/TRBV12-4	TRBJ1-2	-	TGTGCCAGCAGCCGCGACAGCTATGGCTACACCTTC	CASSRDSYGYTF
-	TRBV5-1	TRBJ2-2	-	TGCGCCAGCAGCTTGTGGATAACGGGAACCGGGGAGCTGTTTTTT	CASSLWITGTGELFF
-	TRBV2	TRBJ2-7	-	TGTGCCAGCAGTGAAACTTTCCAGTTACACTTC	CASSETFQLHF
many	TRBV19	TRBJ1-1	-	TGTGCCAGCTTTGGTCCGTTGACAGAGATGAACACTGAAGCTTTCTTT	CASFGPLTEMNTEAFF
many	TRBV6-4	TRBJ2-7	TRBD2	TGTGCCAGCAGTCCAACACCGGGACTAGCGGGAGGGCCATGGGAGCAGTACTTC	CASSPTPGLAGGPWEQYF
-	TRBV5-1	TRBJ1-1	TRBD1	TGCGCCAGCAGCCTGGACAGGGCTAGGACTGAAGCTTTCTTT	CASSLDRARTEAFF
many	TRBV12-3/TRBV12-4	TRBJ1-1	-	TGTGCCAGCAGCCCAGTGAACACTGAAGCTTTCTTT	CASSPVNTEAFF
many	TRBV29-1	TRBJ1-1	TRBD1	TGCAGCGGCGGACAGGGGCCGAACACTGAAGCTTTCTTT	CSGGQGPNTEAFF
many	TRBV29-1	TRBJ1-1	-	TGCAGCGTTGGGGAAGAGAACACTGAAGCTTTCTTT	CSVGEENTEAFF
few	TRBV30	TRBJ1-5	-	TGTGCCTGGAGTGAGTCAGGGGTTCAGCCCCAGCATTTT	CAWSESGVQPQHF
-	TRBV6-2/TRBV6-3	TRBJ2-1	-	TGTGCCAGCAGCTGGGGTTCTAGATACAATGAGCAGTTCTTC	CASSWGSRYNEQFF
-	TRBV5-1	TRBJ2-7	-	TGCGCCAGCAGCTTATGGGGGGCGCCAGGAGAGCAGTACTTC	CASSLWGAPGEQYF
-	TRBV19	TRBJ1-1	-	TGTGCCAGTAGCCGGGGACGGTACACTGAAGCTTTCTTT	CASSRGRYTEAFF
many	TRBV28	TRBJ1-2	-	TGTGCCAGCAGTTTTCCGATTAACTATGGCTACACCTTC	CASSFPINYGYTF
many	TRBV20-1	TRBJ2-5	-	TGCAGTGCCATAATGGGGTTTTGGGAGACCCAGTACTTC	CSAIMGFWETQYF
many	TRBV10-3	TRBJ2-7	-	TGTGCCATCAGTGAGGATGGAAGGCGAACGGCCTCCTACGAGCAGTACTTC	CAISEDGRRTASYEQYF
many	TRBV12-3/TRBV12-4	TRBJ1-1	TRBD1	TGTGCCAGCAGTTTATGGACAGGGGACACTGAAGCTTTCTTT	CASSLWTGDTEAFF
many	TRBV12-3/TRBV12-4	TRBJ1-2	-	TGTGCCAGCAGTTTGGGTGAGGTCGGCTACACCTTC	CASSLGEVGYTF